This TCR beta chain appears in the sequencing data of a study of chemoradiotherapy in HPV16-positive cancers. Trimming took 5 bases from V and 6 from J; bases not matched to a gene: 5. The CDR3 contains 16 residues. The V gene's germline CDR1 is SGHTA and CDR2 FQGNSA. Sequencing was performed with immunoSEQ multiplex PCR; in TCRdb, only in-frame clones are kept and a portion is missing. The sample contains 2,000 to 3,000 clones, 70% to 90% of which appear only once. This clonotype was obtained from a human donor with HPV-associated anogenital cancer. The starting material was tumor tissue, obtained from a patient who underwent chemoradiotherapy. The rearrangement links TRBV7-2 to TRBJ2-3, with 16 bases aligning to TRBD2. The CDR3 nucleotides are TGTGCCAGCAGCCCGGGACTAGCGGGAGGGCTCGATACGCAGTATTTT. Protein: CASSPGLAGGLDTQYF.